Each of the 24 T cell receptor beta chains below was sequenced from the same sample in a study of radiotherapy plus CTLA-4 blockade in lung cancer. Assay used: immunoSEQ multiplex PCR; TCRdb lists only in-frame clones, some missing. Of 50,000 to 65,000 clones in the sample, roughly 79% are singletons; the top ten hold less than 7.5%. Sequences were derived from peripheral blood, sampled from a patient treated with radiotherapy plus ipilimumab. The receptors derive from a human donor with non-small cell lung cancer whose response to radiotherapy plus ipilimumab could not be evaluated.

CDR3 sequence reads: CASSLQTGTLNQPQHF. As DNA, the CDR3 is TGTGCCAGCAGCTTGCAAACCGGGACACTTAATCAGCCCCAGCATTTT. The gene calls are TRBV5-4 and TRBJ1-5; possible D gene TRBD1, 6 bases. Germline V gene lookup returns CDR1 SGHNT and CDR2 YYREEE (reference sequence). Trimming cost V 1 base and J 4 bases, with 15 bases left between them. This CDR3 contains 16 residues.

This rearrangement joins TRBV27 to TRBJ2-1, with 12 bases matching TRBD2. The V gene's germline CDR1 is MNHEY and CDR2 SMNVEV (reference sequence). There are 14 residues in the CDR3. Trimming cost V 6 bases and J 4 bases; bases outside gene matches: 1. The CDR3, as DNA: TGTGCCAGCAGGCTAGCGGGAGGGTACAATGAGCAGTTCTTC. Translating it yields CASRLAGGYNEQFF.

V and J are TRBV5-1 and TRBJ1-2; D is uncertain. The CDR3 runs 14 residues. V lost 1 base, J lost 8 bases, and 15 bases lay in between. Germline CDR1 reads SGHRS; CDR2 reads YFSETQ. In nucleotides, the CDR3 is TGCGCCAGCAGCTTGAATCTGGCGGATGGCGGCTACACCTTC. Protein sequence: CASSLNLADGGYTF.

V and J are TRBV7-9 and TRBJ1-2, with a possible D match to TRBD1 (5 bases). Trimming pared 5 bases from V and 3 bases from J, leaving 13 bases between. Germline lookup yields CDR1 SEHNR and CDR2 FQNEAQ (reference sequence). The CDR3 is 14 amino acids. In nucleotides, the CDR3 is TGTGCCAGCAGCAAAAAGGGGATCGACTATGGCTACACCTTC. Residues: CASSKKGIDYGYTF.

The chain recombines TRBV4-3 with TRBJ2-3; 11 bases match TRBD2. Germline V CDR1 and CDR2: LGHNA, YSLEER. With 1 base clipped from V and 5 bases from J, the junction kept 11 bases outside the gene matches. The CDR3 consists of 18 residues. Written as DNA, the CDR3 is TGCGCCAGCAGCCAAGGCGGGAATAGCGGGGGGGCCGGAGATACGCAGTATTTT. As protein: CASSQGGNSGGAGDTQYF.

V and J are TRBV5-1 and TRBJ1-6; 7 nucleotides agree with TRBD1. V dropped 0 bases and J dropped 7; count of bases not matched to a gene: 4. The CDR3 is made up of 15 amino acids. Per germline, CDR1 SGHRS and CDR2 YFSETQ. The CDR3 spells CASSLAGQSNSPLHF. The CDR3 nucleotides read TGCGCCAGCAGCTTGGCGGGACAGTCGAATTCACCCCTCCACTTT.

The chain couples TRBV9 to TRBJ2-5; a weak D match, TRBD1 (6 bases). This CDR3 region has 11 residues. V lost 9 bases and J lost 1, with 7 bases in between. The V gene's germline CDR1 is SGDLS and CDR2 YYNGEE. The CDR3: CAKQGQETQYF. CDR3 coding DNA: TGTGCCAAACAGGGCCAAGAGACCCAGTACTTC.

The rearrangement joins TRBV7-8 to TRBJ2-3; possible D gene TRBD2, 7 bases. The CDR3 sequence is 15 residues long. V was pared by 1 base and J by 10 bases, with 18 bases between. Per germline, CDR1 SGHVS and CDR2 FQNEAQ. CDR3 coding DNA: TGTGCCAGCAGCTTAGGGGAGGGGGGCGTCAGGGCGCAGTATTTT. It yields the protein CASSLGEGGVRAQYF.

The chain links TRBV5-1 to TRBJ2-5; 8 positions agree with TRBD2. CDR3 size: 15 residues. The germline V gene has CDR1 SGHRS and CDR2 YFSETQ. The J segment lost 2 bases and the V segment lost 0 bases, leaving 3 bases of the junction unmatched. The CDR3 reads CASSLAGGVQETQYF. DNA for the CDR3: TGCGCCAGCAGCTTGGCCGGGGGGGTGCAAGAGACCCAGTACTTC.

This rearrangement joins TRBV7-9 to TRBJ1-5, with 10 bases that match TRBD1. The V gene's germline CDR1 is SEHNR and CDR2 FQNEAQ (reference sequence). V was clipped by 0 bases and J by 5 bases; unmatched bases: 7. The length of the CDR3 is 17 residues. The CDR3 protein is CASSLAETGGTDQPQHF. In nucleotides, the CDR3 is TGTGCCAGCAGCTTAGCGGAGACAGGGGGCACGGATCAGCCCCAGCATTTT. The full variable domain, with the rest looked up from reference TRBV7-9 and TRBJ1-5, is DTGVSQNPRHKITKRGQNVTFRCDPISEHNRLYWYRQTLGQGPEFLTYFQNEAQLEKSRLLSDRFSAERPKGSFSTLEIQRTEQGDSAMYLCASSLAETGGTDQPQHFGDGTRLSIL.

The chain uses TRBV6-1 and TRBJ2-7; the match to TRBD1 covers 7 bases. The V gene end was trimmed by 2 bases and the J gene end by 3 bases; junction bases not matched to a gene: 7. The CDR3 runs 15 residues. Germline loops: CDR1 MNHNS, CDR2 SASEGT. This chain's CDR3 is CASSEYGQGVYEQYF. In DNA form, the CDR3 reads TGTGCCAGCAGTGAATATGGGCAGGGGGTCTACGAGCAGTACTTC.

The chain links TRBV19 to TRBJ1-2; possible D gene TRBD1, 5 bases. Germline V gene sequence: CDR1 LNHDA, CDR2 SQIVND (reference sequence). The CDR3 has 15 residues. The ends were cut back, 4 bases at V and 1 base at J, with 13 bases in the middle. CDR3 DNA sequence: TGTGCCAGTAGTAGCAGGGATTGGGTTAACTATGGCTACACCTTC. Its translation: CASSSRDWVNYGYTF.

This CDR3 reads CASSFRTSGMGSGELFF. The CDR3 DNA reads as TGTGCCAGCAGCTTCCGGACTAGCGGGATGGGGTCCGGGGAGCTGTTTTTT. V is TRBV5-6 and J is TRBJ2-2, with 12 bases matching TRBD2. The germline V gene has CDR1 SGHDT and CDR2 YYEEEE. The V gene end was trimmed by 2 bases and the J gene end by 6 bases; junction bases not matched to a gene: 8. The CDR3 is 17 residues long.

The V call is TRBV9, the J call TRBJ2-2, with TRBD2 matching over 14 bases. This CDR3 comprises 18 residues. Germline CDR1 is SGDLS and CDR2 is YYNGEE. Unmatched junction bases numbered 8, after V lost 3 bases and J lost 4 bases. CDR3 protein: CASSAGTSGGPLTGELFF. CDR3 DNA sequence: TGTGCCAGCAGCGCCGGGACTAGCGGGGGACCACTCACCGGGGAGCTGTTTTTT.

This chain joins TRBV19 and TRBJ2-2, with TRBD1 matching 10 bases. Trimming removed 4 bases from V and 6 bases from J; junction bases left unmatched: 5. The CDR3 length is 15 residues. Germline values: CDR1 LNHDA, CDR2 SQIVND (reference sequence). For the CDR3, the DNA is TGTGCCAGTAGTAGCCTGACAGGGGGCCCCGGGGAGCTGTTTTTT. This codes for CASSSLTGGPGELFF.

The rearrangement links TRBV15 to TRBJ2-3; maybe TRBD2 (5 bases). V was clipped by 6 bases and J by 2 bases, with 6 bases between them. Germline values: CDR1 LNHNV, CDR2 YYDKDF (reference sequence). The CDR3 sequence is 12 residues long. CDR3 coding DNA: TGTGCCACCAGTCGGGACACAGATACGCAGTATTTT. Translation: CATSRDTDTQYF.

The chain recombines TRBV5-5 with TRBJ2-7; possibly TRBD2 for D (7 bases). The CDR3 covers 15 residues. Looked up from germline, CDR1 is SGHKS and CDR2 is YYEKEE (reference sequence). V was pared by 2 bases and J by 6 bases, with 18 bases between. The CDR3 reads CASSFGGGAYSEQYF. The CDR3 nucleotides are TGTGCCAGCAGCTTTGGGGGGGGCGCTTATTCCGAGCAGTACTTC.

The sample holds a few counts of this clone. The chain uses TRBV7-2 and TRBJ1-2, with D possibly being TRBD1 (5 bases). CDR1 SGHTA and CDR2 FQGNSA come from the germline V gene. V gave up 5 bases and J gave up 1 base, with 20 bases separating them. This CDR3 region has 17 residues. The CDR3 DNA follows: TGTGCCAGCAGCAAAACCAGGGTCCCCGGGTTTAACTATGGCTACACCTTC. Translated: CASSKTRVPGFNYGYTF.

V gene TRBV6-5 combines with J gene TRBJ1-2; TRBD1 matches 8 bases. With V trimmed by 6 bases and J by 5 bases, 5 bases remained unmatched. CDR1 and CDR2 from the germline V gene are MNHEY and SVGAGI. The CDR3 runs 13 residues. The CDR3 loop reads CASRSGGAYGYTF. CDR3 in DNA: TGTGCCAGCAGATCAGGGGGCGCGTATGGCTACACCTTC.

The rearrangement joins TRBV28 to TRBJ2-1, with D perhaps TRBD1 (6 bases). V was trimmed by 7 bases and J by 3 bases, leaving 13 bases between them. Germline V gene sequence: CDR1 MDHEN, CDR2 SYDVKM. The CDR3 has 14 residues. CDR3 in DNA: TGTGCCAGCACAGGGGCCCACTTCTACAATGAGCAGTTCTTC. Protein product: CASTGAHFYNEQFF.

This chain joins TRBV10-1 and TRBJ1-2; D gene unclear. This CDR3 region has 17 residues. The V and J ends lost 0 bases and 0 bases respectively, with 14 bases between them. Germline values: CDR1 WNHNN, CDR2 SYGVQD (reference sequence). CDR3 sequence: CASSESPQSGPNYGYTF. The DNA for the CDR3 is TGCGCCAGCAGTGAGTCCCCCCAGTCAGGTCCTAACTATGGCTACACCTTC.

The CDR3 loop is CSANRIASTEAFF. In nucleotides, the CDR3 is TGCAGCGCCAACAGGATTGCCTCCACTGAAGCTTTCTTT. The genes are TRBV29-1 and TRBJ1-1; the D gene is possibly TRBD1 (5 bases). Per the germline V gene, CDR1 is SQVTM and CDR2 is ANQGSEA. Trimming left V 7 bases short and J 4 bases short, with 16 bases between. There are 13 residues in the CDR3.

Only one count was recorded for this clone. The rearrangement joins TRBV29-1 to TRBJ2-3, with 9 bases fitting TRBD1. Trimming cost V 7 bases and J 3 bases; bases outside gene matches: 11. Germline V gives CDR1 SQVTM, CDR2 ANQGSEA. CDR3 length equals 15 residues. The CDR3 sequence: CSASQGQGRTDTQYF. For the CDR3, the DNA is TGCAGCGCAAGCCAGGGACAGGGCAGGACAGATACGCAGTATTTT.

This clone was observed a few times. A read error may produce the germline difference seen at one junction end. The CDR3 nucleotides are TGCGCCAGCACACTACGACAGGGAAACAATCAGCCCCAGCATTTT. It is translated as CASTLRQGNNQPQHF. The chain combines TRBV5-4 with TRBJ1-5, with TRBD1 identical over 7 bases. Per germline, CDR1 SGHNT and CDR2 YYREEE (reference sequence). The CDR3 is 15 residues long.